This section outlines one TCR beta chain sequence together with its context. The primer mix had 60 Vbeta and 13 Jbeta primers. Sequencing used immunoSEQ multiplex PCR; TCRdb keeps in-frame clones, though not all of them. The table has 150,000 to 200,000 clones, around 79% seen once. The V gene lost 5 bases and the J gene lost 0 bases, with 15 bases spanning the gap. This CDR3 spans 15 amino acids. The germline gives CDR1 SQVTM, CDR2 ANQGSEA. The data were taken from a study of cytomegalovirus exposure and HLA in healthy donors. The source material was PBMCs. This TCR derives from a man between 45 and 60 years old in good health and CMV-seropositive. The chain links TRBV29-1 to TRBJ2-3; TRBD1 might be the D (6 bases). The CDR3 spells CSVCGTDSSTDTQYF. CDR3 bases: TGCAGCGTTTGTGGGACGGACAGCAGCACAGATACGCAGTATTTT.